This T cell receptor (beta chain) appears in the sequencing data of a study of OX40 agonist ivuxolimab in advanced cancers. With regard to the full study: Ivuxolimab, which targeted the costimulatory receptor OX40 (CD134), was an agonistic, fully human IgG2 monoclonal antibody. Of the 50 or so patients in dose escalation, about 20 had hepatocellular carcinoma, around 15 had melanoma, 9 had renal cell carcinoma and 9 had head and neck cancer. Prior anti-PD-1, anti-PD-L1 or anti-CTLA-4 therapy was permitted, and checkpoint inhibitors had been received by about 36% of dose-escalation patients. The paper describes the monotherapy dose-escalation part (N of about 50 patients) of the phase I trial of ivuxolimab. The purpose of peripheral TCRbeta sequencing was to test whether ivuxolimab changed TCR sequence diversity and led to clonal T-cell expansion. Intravenous ivuxolimab was administered to patients every 2 weeks at six dose levels: 0.01, 0.1, 0.3, 1.5, 3 and 10 mg/kg. In the dose-escalation cohort, 82.7% of patients were male, and the mean age was around 65 years with a range of about 23 to 79. Three dose-escalation patients achieved partial responses, one with hepatocellular carcinoma and two with cutaneous melanoma.

Turning to this clone: Its specific antigen is unknown. There are no base qualities to consult, and no much larger clone falls within one base.

Genomic DNA was extracted from sorted cells for sequencing of the TCRbeta CDR3 region. TCRbeta CDR3 regions were sequenced using the immunoSEQ Assay. TCRdb took over this immuneACCESS table, retaining in-frame rearrangements with V and J assigned. Such tables are incomplete; in checked studies, under half of the missing clones stem from an unresolved V gene, and the remainder is unexplained. This sample comprises 70,000 or so clones, 80% to 95% of them detected only once. The top ten clones comprise 6% to 8% of the sample. V and J lose 11 bases and 0 bases, and a span of 14 bases separates them. In the germline V gene (reference sequence), CDR1 corresponds to MNHNY and CDR2 to SVGAGI. The cysteine opens and the phenylalanine closes a CDR3 of 13 amino acids. Just CDR3 DNA is preserved here, 39 bases in frame from base 1. Patients with autoimmune disease history or receiving systemic immunosuppression were excluded from the trial. Peripheral blood for TCR sequencing was collected from all dose cohorts at baseline, on cycle 4 day 1, and on cycle 7 day 1. The samples were taken from a phase I, first-in-human, multicenter, open-label dose-escalation trial of ivuxolimab. Adults with locally advanced or metastatic melanoma, renal cell carcinoma, hepatocellular carcinoma or head and neck squamous cell carcinoma were enrolled in the trial. CD4+ and CD8+ T cells were sorted separately from peripheral blood before TCR sequencing.

Results and caveats for the whole study, not just this receptor: In the 0.1-3.0 mg/kg groups, partial responders were among the patients with the lowest normalized peripheral clonal expansion, particularly in CD8+ T cells. Low levels of normalized T-cell clonal expansion were also seen in some patients who did not respond. At doses from 0.1 to 3.0 mg/kg, clonal expansion was seen in both CD4+ and CD8+ blood T cells between baseline and week 6. After ivuxolimab, CD8+ T cells had more expanded clones than CD4+ T cells on average. The antigen specificity of the peripheral T cells that underwent clonal expansion was not determined.

The rearranged chain carries TRBV6-6 and TRBJ2-7; possibly the D gene is TRBD1, per 6 matching bases. Sequences were derived from CD4+ or CD8+ T cells sorted from blood, sampled in a trial of the OX40 agonist ivuxolimab. This TCR came from an adult with an advanced solid tumor such as melanoma, head and neck, liver or kidney cancer. The DNA sequence is given as TGTGCCTATTCCCCGGACAGCTCCTACGAGCAGTACTTC. Translated, it reads CAYSPDSSYEQYF.